This T cell receptor beta chain stems from a study of blood T cell repertoires in COVID-19. The overall study: Acute and convalescent COVID-19 samples came from the United States, Italy and Spain. PBMCs, B-cell-depleted T cells, or T cells provided the cDNA or gDNA that made up the material.

In the original workflow: The assay estimated nucleated cells by amplifying reference gene primers. The protocol was immunoSEQ multiplex PCR, while the TCRdb copy is restricted to in-frame clones and leaves out a portion. The DNA was the basis for D and trimming; V, J and clone size are from that table. The sample consists of under 300,000 clones, around nine tenths of them appearing once. Sample: peripheral blood. This TCR was sampled from a man aged 45-60 years with acute or convalescent COVID-19.

The chain's CDR3 is CASSTHERGEGTGANVLTF. DNA for the CDR3: TGTGCCAGCAGCACCCATGAGCGGGGCGAAGGCACTGGGGCCAACGTCCTGACTTTC. This chain joins TRBV9 and TRBJ2-6; 7 nucleotides agree with TRBD2. Germline V lookup: CDR1 SGDLS, CDR2 YYNGEE. There are 19 residues in the CDR3. After removal of 4 bases from V and 2 bases from J, the junction contained 15 bases not matched to a gene.